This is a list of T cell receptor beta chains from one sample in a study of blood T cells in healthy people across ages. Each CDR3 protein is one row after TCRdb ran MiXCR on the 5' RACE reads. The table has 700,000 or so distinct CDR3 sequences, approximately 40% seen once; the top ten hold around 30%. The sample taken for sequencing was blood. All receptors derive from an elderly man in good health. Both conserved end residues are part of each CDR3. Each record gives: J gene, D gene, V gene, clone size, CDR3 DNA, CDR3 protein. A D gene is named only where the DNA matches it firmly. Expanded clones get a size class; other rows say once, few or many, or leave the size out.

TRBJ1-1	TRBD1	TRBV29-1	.	TGCAGCGTTGAAGTTCCTGGGACAGGGGCCACTGAAGCTTTCTTT	CSVEVPGTGATEAFF
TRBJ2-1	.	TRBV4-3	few	TGCGCCAGCAGCCAAGATGTGGGTAGCTCCTACAATGAGCAGTTCTTC	CASSQDVGSSYNEQFF
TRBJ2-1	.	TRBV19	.	TGTGCCAGTAGTATAGATCACCGGATTTACAATGAGCAGTTCTTC	CASSIDHRIYNEQFF
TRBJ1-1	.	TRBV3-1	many	TGTGCCAGCAGCAGAGGAGGGACTGAAGCTTTCTTT	CASSRGGTEAFF
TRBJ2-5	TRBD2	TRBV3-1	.	TGTGCCAGTAAAGGGACTAGCGGGGGGTTGTACCAAGAGACCCAGTACTTC	CASKGTSGGLYQETQYF
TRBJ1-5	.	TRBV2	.	TGTGCCAGCACTGTGACAGATCAGCCCCAGCATTTT	CASTVTDQPQHF
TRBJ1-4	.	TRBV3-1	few	TGTGCCAGCAGCCCGTCCGGGACGGGTAATGAAAAACTGTTTTTT	CASSPSGTGNEKLFF
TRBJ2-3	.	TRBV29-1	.	TGCAGCGTTGACCCAAGATCGGTTGGCACAGATACGCAGTATTTT	CSVDPRSVGTDTQYF
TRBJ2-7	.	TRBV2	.	TGTGCCAGCAGTGAAGATCTGGGAGGTATCCCGAGGGAGCAGTACTTC	CASSEDLGGIPREQYF
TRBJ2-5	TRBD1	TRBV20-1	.	TGCAGTGCTAGAGGTCCCACAGGGGTCGGAGAGACCCAGTACTTC	CSARGPTGVGETQYF
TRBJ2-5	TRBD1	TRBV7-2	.	TGTGCCAGCAGCAGTAACAGGGGGACCAAAGAGACCCAGTACTTC	CASSSNRGTKETQYF
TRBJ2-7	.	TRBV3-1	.	TGTGCCAGCAGGCAACAGGGAAACATCTACGAGCAGTACTTC	CASRQQGNIYEQYF
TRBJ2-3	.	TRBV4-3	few	TGCGCCAGCAGCGATCACGGGACACCTAGCACAGATACGCAGTATTTT	CASSDHGTPSTDTQYF
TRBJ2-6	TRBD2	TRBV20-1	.	TGCAGTGCTAGAGAGATAGCGGGAGGGCTCTCTGGGGCCAACGTCCTGACTTTC	CSAREIAGGLSGANVLTF
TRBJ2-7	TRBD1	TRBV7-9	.	TGTGCCAGCAGCCACGACAGGGCCGACGAGCAGTACTTC	CASSHDRADEQYF
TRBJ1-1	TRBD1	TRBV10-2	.	TGCGCCAGCAGTGAGTCCGGACAGGGGGAAGCTTTCTTT	CASSESGQGEAFF
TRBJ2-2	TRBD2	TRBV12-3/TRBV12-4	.	TGTGCCAGCAGCCCCAGCGGGAGCGCTAACACCGGGGAGCTGTTTTTT	CASSPSGSANTGELFF
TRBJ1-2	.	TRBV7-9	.	TGTGCCAGCAGCTCCGCCGAAGGAGGCCGCTATGGCTACACCTTC	CASSSAEGGRYGYTF
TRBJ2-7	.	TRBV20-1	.	TGCAGTGCGAAGACTTCAGGTAACGACTACGAGCAGTACTTC	CSAKTSGNDYEQYF
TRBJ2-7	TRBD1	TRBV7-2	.	TGTGCCAGCAGGAGTACCGGGACAGGGTACTACGAGCAGTACTTC	CASRSTGTGYYEQYF
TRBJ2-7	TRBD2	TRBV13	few	TGTGCCAGCAGGCCAGGCGGGAGAAATCGAGAGCAGTACTTC	CASRPGGRNREQYF
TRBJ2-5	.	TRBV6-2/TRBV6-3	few	TGTGCCAGCAGTTACGCGGCAGGTCGGGAGACCCAGTACTTC	CASSYAAGRETQYF
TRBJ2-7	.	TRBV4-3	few	TGCGCCAGCAGCCAAGTGTACGGCGGAAGCTCCTACGAGCAGTACTTC	CASSQVYGGSSYEQYF
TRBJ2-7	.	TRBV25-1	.	TGTGCCAGCAGTGAAACTTCATATGGGGGTTACGAGCAGTACTTC	CASSETSYGGYEQYF
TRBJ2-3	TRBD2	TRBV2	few	TGTGCCAGCAGATACGGGACTAGCGGGAGCACAGATACGCAGTATTTT	CASRYGTSGSTDTQYF
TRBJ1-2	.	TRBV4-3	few	TGCGCCAGCAGCCAATTATGGGGTTACGGCTACACCTTC	CASSQLWGYGYTF
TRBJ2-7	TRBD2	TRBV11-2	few	TGTGCTAGCAGCTCGCGACTAGCGGGAGCCTACAATGAGCAGTACTTC	CASSSRLAGAYNEQYF
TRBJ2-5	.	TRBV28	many	TGTGCCAGCAGCCATACTAGGTCAGAGACCCAGTACTTC	CASSHTRSETQYF
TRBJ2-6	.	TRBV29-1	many	TGCAGCGTTGAAGGGAGAGGGCCAGCCAGGTCTGGGGCCAACGTCCTGACTTTC	CSVEGRGPARSGANVLTF
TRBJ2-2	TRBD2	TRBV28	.	TGTGCCAGCAGGAAGGGGAGGGCCCCGTCGGAGCTGTTTTTT	CASRKGRAPSELFF
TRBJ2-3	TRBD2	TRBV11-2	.	TGTGCCAGCAGCTTTGCGGGGGGGAACTCAGATACGCAGTATTTT	CASSFAGGNSDTQYF
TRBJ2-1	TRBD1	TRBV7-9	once	TGTGCCAGCAGCGTGGGACAGTGCAATGAGCAGTTCTTC	CASSVGQCNEQFF
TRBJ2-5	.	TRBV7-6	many	TGTGCCAGCAGCAGGGGCGCGGAGACCCAGTACTTC	CASSRGAETQYF